The 27 T cell receptor beta chains in this list originate from one sample, sequenced in a study of blood T cells in healthy people across ages. Together with a sample-barcoded 5' primer, a J-beta primer mix was included in a second PCR lasting about 6 to 11 cycles. TCRdb re-derived calls from the 5' RACE reads in MiXCR, one entry per CDR3 protein. The profile covers roughly 2 million distinct CDR3 sequences, with 49% appearing a single time and less than 2.5% taken by the ten largest. Sequencing was performed on blood. The source is a woman in her thirties or forties in good health.

This clonotype was counted a few times. The chain combines TRBV28 with TRBJ2-6; the D gene could be TRBD1 or TRBD2 (5 bases each). The CDR3 covers 15 residues. Trimming shortened V by 8 bases and J by 0 bases, and 11 bases separated the two germline ends. CDR1 MDHEN and CDR2 SYDVKM come from the germline V gene. This CDR3 is CASRAGTSGANVLTF. In DNA, the CDR3 is TGTGCCAGCCGCGCAGGGACCTCTGGGGCCAACGTCCTGACTTTC.

This rearrangement joins TRBV6-5 to TRBJ2-3, with 11 bases lining up with TRBD1. V lost 2 bases to trimming and J lost 4 bases; unmatched junction nucleotides: 5. This CDR3 region has 16 residues. From germline, CDR1 is MNHEY and CDR2 SVGAGI. The CDR3 loop is CASSYGQGALSDTQYF. DNA for the CDR3: TGTGCCAGCAGTTACGGACAGGGGGCATTATCAGATACGCAGTATTTT.

This clonotype turned up a few times. The chain employs TRBV29-1 and TRBJ2-3, with 10 bases aligning to TRBD2. Unmatched junction bases numbered 13, after V lost 0 bases and J lost 1 base. The CDR3 loop spans 19 amino acids. The germline gives CDR1 SQVTM, CDR2 ANQGSEA. Here the CDR3 DNA reads TGCAGCGTTGAAGATGGGTTGGGGGGAACTAGCGGGGGCACAGATACGCAGTATTTT. Translating gives CSVEDGLGGTSGGTDTQYF.

This clonotype was picked up one time. The chain joins TRBV20-1 to TRBJ1-2, with TRBD1 matching over 7 bases. The CDR3 totals 15 residues. Germline lookup yields CDR1 DFQATT and CDR2 SNEGSKA (reference sequence). V lost 2 bases to trimming and J lost 1 base; unmatched junction nucleotides: 7. In DNA form, the CDR3 reads TGCAGTGCTAGATCGGGCAGGGGGGTTAACTATGGCTACACCTTC. The encoded protein is CSARSGRGVNYGYTF.

The J gene is TRBJ2-4, the V gene TRBV27, with 9 bases fitting TRBD1. CDR3 size: 14 residues. Germline values: CDR1 MNHEY, CDR2 SMNVEV (reference sequence). V dropped 6 bases and J dropped 10; count of bases not matched to a gene: 10. CDR3: CASRQTGGKTIQYF. The CDR3 nucleotides are TGTGCCAGCAGACAGACAGGGGGGAAAACTATTCAGTACTTC.

V gene TRBV6-2 or TRBV6-3 combines with J gene TRBJ1-6; D gene uncertain. CDR3 length equals 13 residues. In germline, CDR1 is MNHEY, CDR2 SVGEGT. Trimming pared 5 bases from V and 6 bases from J, leaving 8 bases between. The CDR3 loop is CASSPEINSPLHF. CDR3 coding DNA: TGTGCCAGCAGTCCGGAAATTAATTCACCCCTCCACTTT.

This clonotype has only a few counts. CDR3 amino acids: CSASRSRTQYF. The CDR3, as DNA: TGCAGTGCTAGCAGATCCAGGACCCAGTACTTC. V and J are TRBV20-1 and TRBJ2-7; D remains unclear. The J call may be in error: the DNA end matches TRBJ2-5 better. This CDR3 comprises 11 residues. Germline V gives CDR1 DFQATT, CDR2 SNEGSKA (reference sequence).

The CDR3 reads CSANSGTGGSNEQFF. Written as DNA, the CDR3 is TGCAGTGCCAATTCCGGGACAGGGGGTTCAAATGAGCAGTTCTTC. The chain couples TRBV20-1 to TRBJ2-1, with TRBD1 matching over 11 bases. The CDR3 is 15 residues long. The germline CDR1 and CDR2 sequences are DFQATT and SNEGSKA (reference sequence). J gave up 7 bases and V 6 bases, and 11 bases lay outside the gene matches.

The chain is built from TRBV12-3 or TRBV12-4 and TRBJ2-1; 10 bases are shared with TRBD2. The ends lost 2 bases at V and 9 bases at J; junction bases unmatched: 10. The CDR3 sequence is 16 residues long. This CDR3 is CASSLRSGGAIVEQFF. The CDR3 DNA reads as TGTGCCAGCAGTTTACGAAGCGGGGGGGCTATAGTTGAGCAGTTCTTC.

The CDR3 here is CASSLGTASTYEQYF. The DNA of the CDR3 is TGCGCCAGCAGCTTGGGGACCGCAAGTACCTACGAGCAGTACTTC. This chain joins TRBV5-1 and TRBJ2-7, with D unclear. The germline CDR1 and CDR2 sequences are SGHRS and YFSETQ. The CDR3 covers 15 residues. Trimming pared 0 bases from V and 2 bases from J, leaving 12 bases between.

The rearrangement uses TRBV7-2 and TRBJ2-1, with TRBD2 matching 12 bases. The V gene end was trimmed by 5 bases and the J gene end by 8 bases; junction bases not matched to a gene: 16. The germline V gene encodes CDR1 SGHTA and CDR2 FQGNSA. The CDR3 is 18 residues long. CDR3 bases: TGTGCCAGCAGCCCACCACCTATTACTAGCGGGGGGACGCATGAGCAGTTCTTC. Residues: CASSPPPITSGGTHEQFF.

A few counts support this clonotype. The V call is TRBV20-1, the J call TRBJ2-5; 11 nucleotides align to TRBD1. The CDR3 runs 14 residues. V lost 7 bases to trimming and J lost 11 bases; unmatched junction nucleotides: 15. The germline V gene encodes CDR1 DFQATT and CDR2 SNEGSKA (reference sequence). In DNA form, the CDR3 reads TGCAGTGTTGGACCGGGACAGGGGGTAAGGGAGCAGTACTTC. This translates into CSVGPGQGVREQYF.

The V and J genes are TRBV5-1 and TRBJ1-5; 8 nucleotides match TRBD1. Losses at the gene ends were 4 bases for V and 3 bases for J; bases not matched to a gene: 6. The length of the CDR3 is 15 residues. Germline V gene data show CDR1 as SGHRS and CDR2 as YFSETQ. The CDR3 coding sequence is TGCGCCAGCAGCCTGGGACAGGCCCCCAATCAGCCCCAGCATTTT. Its translation: CASSLGQAPNQPQHF. Based on the CDR3 plus reference TRBV5-1 and TRBJ1-5, the full variable domain is KAGVTQTPRYLIKTRGQQVTLSCSPISGHRSVSWYQQTPGQGLQFLFEYFSETQRNKGNFPGRFSGRQFSNSRSEMNVSTLELGDSALYLCASSLGQAPNQPQHFGDGTRLSIL.

This sequence joins TRBV20-1 and TRBJ2-3, with a weak D call TRBD2 (7 bases). The V and J ends lost 5 bases and 1 base respectively, with 10 bases between them. Germline CDR1 and CDR2: DFQATT and SNEGSKA (reference sequence). The CDR3 is made up of 13 amino acids. CDR3 nucleotide sequence: TGCAGTGCTGGGGGGGCGCGCACAGATACGCAGTATTTT. This sequence encodes CSAGGARTDTQYF.

This clonotype has a count of ten or more. The V gene is TRBV4-3, the J gene TRBJ2-7; 10 bases line up with TRBD1. V was pared by 4 bases and J by 2 bases, with 2 bases of the junction left unmatched. Germline V gene lookup returns CDR1 LGHNA and CDR2 YSLEER. CDR3 size: 14 residues. The CDR3 sequence: CASSRGQGAYEQYF. The CDR3, as DNA: TGCGCCAGCAGCCGCGGACAGGGGGCCTACGAGCAGTACTTC.

This clonotype was seen only once. This chain's CDR3 is CASSRAQEQYF. CDR3 DNA: TGTGCCAGCAGTCGCGCGCAGGAACAGTACTTC. The rearrangement links TRBV28 to TRBJ2-7; D unclear. The CDR3 loop spans 11 amino acids. Germline loops: CDR1 MDHEN, CDR2 SYDVKM. Trimming stripped 5 bases from V and 10 bases from J, with 12 bases between.

The chain joins TRBV7-9 to TRBJ1-1; D is uncertain. The V gene lost 4 bases and the J gene lost 0 bases, with 6 bases spanning the gap. The germline V gene encodes CDR1 SEHNR and CDR2 FQNEAQ (reference sequence). There are 13 residues in the CDR3. DNA of the CDR3: TGTGCCAGCAGCTCCGAACTGAACACTGAAGCTTTCTTT. This encodes CASSSELNTEAFF. The full variable domain, in which reference TRBV7-9 and TRBJ1-1 provide the parts outside the CDR3, is DTGVSQNPRHKITKRGQNVTFRCDPISEHNRLYWYRQTLGQGPEFLTYFQNEAQLEKSRLLSDRFSAERPKGSFSTLEIQRTEQGDSAMYLCASSSELNTEAFFGQGTRLTVV.

The CDR3 spells CASSVGSGGSKTQYF. The CDR3 coding sequence is TGTGCCAGCAGCGTAGGCTCAGGGGGTTCGAAGACCCAGTACTTC. The rearrangement uses TRBV9 and TRBJ2-7; TRBD1 aligns across 7 bases. The DNA matches TRBJ2-5 better at its end, which makes the J call doubtful. CDR1 is SGDLS and CDR2 is YYNGEE in the germline V gene. The CDR3 has 15 amino acids.

The chain has TRBV7-9 and TRBJ2-3; D is possibly TRBD1 or TRBD2 (5 bases each). Trimming cost V 5 bases and J 2 bases, with 17 bases left between them. Looked up from germline, CDR1 is SEHNR and CDR2 is FQNEAQ (reference sequence). The CDR3 is 16 amino acids. CDR3 protein: CASSTREPVHTDTQYF. The CDR3 DNA follows: TGTGCCAGCAGCACCAGGGAGCCTGTACACACAGATACGCAGTATTTT.

In this sample, this clonotype turned up a few times. The chain has TRBV7-9 and TRBJ2-2, with D perhaps matching TRBD1 (5 bases). This CDR3 is built from 15 residues. Per germline, CDR1 SEHNR and CDR2 FQNEAQ (reference sequence). V dropped 5 bases and J dropped 1 base, with 11 bases sitting between them. In DNA, the CDR3 is TGTGCCAGCAGCCCAGGGTCAGGGAACACCGGGGAGCTGTTTTTT. Protein sequence: CASSPGSGNTGELFF.

In this sample, this clonotype turned up a few times. This rearrangement joins TRBV28 to TRBJ2-4, with 13 bases fitting TRBD2. Germline CDR1 reads MDHEN; CDR2 reads SYDVKM. Trimming cost V 6 bases and J 2 bases; bases outside gene matches: 1. The CDR3 is 15 amino acids. CDR3 protein: CASRLAGGPKNIQYF. Here the CDR3 DNA reads TGTGCCAGCAGACTAGCGGGGGGGCCCAAAAACATTCAGTACTTC.

This clonotype was detected only a few times. The rearrangement uses TRBV7-9 and TRBJ1-1, with no clear D. V was shortened by 3 bases and J by 4 bases, with 12 bases between the two germline ends. The CDR3 spans 14 residues. The germline CDR1 and CDR2 sequences are SEHNR and FQNEAQ (reference sequence). The CDR3 loop is CASSLVDGFTEAFF. Here the CDR3 DNA reads TGTGCCAGCAGCTTGGTCGATGGCTTCACTGAAGCTTTCTTT.

The CDR3 bases are TGTGCCAGCAGTTACCGACAGGAAAACATTCAGTACTTC. Translation gives CASSYRQENIQYF. This sequence joins TRBV6-2 or TRBV6-3 and TRBJ2-4, with a possible D match to TRBD1 (6 bases). Between the trimmed V and J ends, which lost 2 bases and 5 bases, there was a span of 7 bases. This CDR3 has 13 residues. Germline V gene data show CDR1 as MNHEY and CDR2 as SVGEGT.

This CDR3 reads CASSLDFSGGVNEQYF. The CDR3, as DNA: TGTGCCAGCAGCTTAGATTTTAGCGGGGGGGTAAATGAGCAGTACTTC. The rearrangement joins TRBV11-2 to TRBJ2-7; 11 bases are a match to TRBD2. V shed 0 bases and J 7 bases; nucleotides not matched to a gene: 8. The CDR3 is 16 residues long. CDR1 is SGHAT, CDR2 FQNNGV, per germline.

The CDR3 sequence: CASSQRNPEGEETQYF. The CDR3 bases are TGTGCCAGCAGCCAGAGAAATCCGGAGGGCGAAGAGACCCAGTACTTC. The gene calls are TRBV7-9 and TRBJ2-5; D possibly corresponds to TRBD2 (6 bases). This CDR3 has 16 amino acids. Germline V gives CDR1 SEHNR, CDR2 FQNEAQ (reference sequence). V dropped 5 bases and J dropped 3 bases, with 19 bases sitting between them.

CDR3 protein: CASSSLAVPDNEQFF. The CDR3 coding sequence is TGCGCCAGCAGCTCCCTAGCGGTCCCCGACAATGAGCAGTTCTTC. The V and J genes are TRBV5-1 and TRBJ2-1, with TRBD2 matching 7 bases. CDR1 is SGHRS, CDR2 YFSETQ, per germline. The CDR3 is made up of 15 amino acids. V lost 3 bases and J lost 5; bases outside the gene matches: 8.

The chain uses TRBV5-1 and TRBJ2-6; D remains ambiguous. Trimming stripped 4 bases from V and 0 bases from J, with 11 bases between. Germline V gives CDR1 SGHRS, CDR2 YFSETQ. The CDR3 has 16 residues. The CDR3 DNA follows: TGCGCCAGCAGCCTTCAGACGAGCTCTGGGGCCAACGTCCTGACTTTC. Its translation: CASSLQTSSGANVLTF.